This T cell receptor (beta chain) was identified during a study of CD8 T cells in ankylosing spondylitis. Overall study results and limits: Certain motif variants had earlier appeared in reactive arthritis synovial fluid and blood. Researchers reportedly found disease-linked clones significantly enriched in matched ankylosing spondylitis synovial fluid. In ankylosing spondylitis blood, a motif of about eight highly homologous TCR beta variants appeared characteristic.

Each TCR beta library was made by quantitative 5'-RACE that incorporated molecular barcodes. TCRdb processed the 5' RACE reads anew with MiXCR; each CDR3 protein has one entry. The sample lists roughly 670,000 distinct CDR3 sequences; roughly 20% were seen once. This clonotype was counted between two and nine times. Antigen specificity is unknown. The CDR3 is 17 residues long. Germline CDR1 SGHRS, CDR2 YFSETQ. V lost 6 bases and J 5 bases, leaving 24 bases between the germline ends. The TCR sequence derives from a male donor with ankylosing spondylitis. Material for sequencing was blood, either unsorted or a sorted T cell fraction (not recorded which). The chain combines TRBV5-1 with TRBJ2-1; D perhaps matches TRBD1 (6 bases). The CDR3 protein is CASKLPIAQGFHNEQFF. CDR3 nucleotide sequence: TGCGCCAGCAAACTCCCCATCGCACAGGGATTCCACAATGAGCAGTTCTTC.